Each of the 25 T cell receptor beta chains below was sequenced from the same sample in a study of response to subunit inactivated influenza vaccine. TCRdb reprocessed the RT-PCR reads via MiXCR and lists one record per CDR3 protein. Of 150,000 to 200,000 distinct CDR3 sequences detected, roughly 12% appear once; the ten largest clones hold around 28%. These data also formed part of another study, on T cells expressing NK-cell markers. That investigation notes: The authors made TCR beta cDNA libraries by 5'RACE template switching. This switching added a universal primer site and UMIs.

This specimen was CD8+ T cells sorted from PBMCs, taken approximately 13 days after vaccination. The receptors were gathered from a middle-aged man who received an inactivated influenza vaccine.

This clonotype was seen ten or more times. The DNA is left out, because the CDR3 cannot be placed on it with certainty; the CDR3 is given as TCRdb lists it. The chain joins TRBV7-5 to TRBJ2-1; the tabulated D call, TRBD2, remains unverified against the DNA. TRBV7-5 is reported as a pseudogene. The CDR3 comprises 18 residues, both ends counted. CDR3 region: CISVPEASLASGGNEQFF.

The genes are TRBV15 and TRBJ2-1; 8 nucleotides line up with TRBD1. CDR1 is LNHNV, CDR2 YYDKDF, per germline (reference sequence). Germline trimming cut 5 bases from V and 8 bases from J; bases unmatched to any gene: 5. This CDR3 is 13 amino acids long. The CDR3 sequence is CATSGAGGDEQFF. The CDR3 nucleotides read TGTGCCACCAGCGGGGCAGGGGGCGATGAGCAGTTCTTC.

A few counts support this clonotype. The V call is TRBV5-5, the J call TRBJ1-2; D is uncertain. Germline V gene lookup returns CDR1 SGHKS and CDR2 YYEKEE (reference sequence). Between the trimmed V and J ends, which lost 0 bases and 3 bases, there was a span of 12 bases. The CDR3 runs to 15 residues. The CDR3: CASSLGLVHDYGYTF. Here the CDR3 DNA reads TGTGCCAGCAGCTTGGGTTTAGTACACGACTATGGCTACACCTTC.

The rearrangement links TRBV6-5 to TRBJ1-1; D unclear. Germline V gene lookup returns CDR1 MNHEY and CDR2 SVGAGI. Trimming cost V 0 bases and J 1 base, with 6 bases left between them. The CDR3 has 14 residues. The CDR3, as DNA: TGTGCCAGCAGTTACTCGATCCCGAACACTGAAGCTTTCTTT. Translated, it gives CASSYSIPNTEAFF.

This clonotype was counted only a few times. The rearrangement links TRBV9 to TRBJ2-7, with no clear D. The CDR3 is made up of 14 amino acids. Germline-derived CDR1 and CDR2 are SGDLS and YYNGEE. V was trimmed by 4 bases and J by 1 base, leaving 12 bases between them. CDR3 nucleotide sequence: TGTGCCAGCAGCCCCAAGGACGGGTCCTACGAGCAGTACTTC. Its translation is CASSPKDGSYEQYF.

This clonotype showed up many times. The V gene is TRBV11-2, the J gene TRBJ2-5; 11 bases map to TRBD1. Germline CDR1 and CDR2: SGHAT and FQNNGV. V trimming: 1 base; J trimming: 5 bases; junction bases outside the gene matches: 3. This CDR3 spans 15 amino acids. Here the CDR3 DNA reads TGTGCCAGCAGCTTAGGGGACAGGGGGTTGGAGACCCAGTACTTC. This translates into CASSLGDRGLETQYF.

This chain links TRBV18 with TRBJ2-4; no definite D call. In germline, CDR1 is KGHSH, CDR2 LQKENI. The CDR3 extends over 18 amino acids. V gave up 1 base and J gave up 0 bases, with 16 bases separating them. CDR3 sequence (DNA): TGTGCCAGCTCACCACGTTGGGCTGCCACGCTAGCCAAAAACATTCAGTACTTC. Residues: CASSPRWAATLAKNIQYF.

The gene calls are TRBV12-3 or TRBV12-4 and TRBJ1-3, with no clear D. The CDR3 has 13 amino acids. Trimming left V 0 bases short and J 3 bases short, with 3 bases between. CDR3 loop: CASSLAVGNTIYF. The CDR3 coding sequence is TGTGCCAGCAGTTTAGCGGTTGGAAACACCATATATTTT.

This clonotype was counted many times. CDR3 loop: CASSQESSSGNEQFF. CDR3 nucleotide sequence: TGCGCCAGCAGCCAAGAGTCTAGCTCGGGCAATGAGCAGTTCTTC. The chain recombines TRBV4-3 with TRBJ2-1, with a possible D match to TRBD2 (5 bases). The CDR3 consists of 15 residues. Germline CDR1 LGHNA, CDR2 YSLEER. The V gene lost 0 bases and the J gene lost 6 bases, with 12 bases spanning the gap.

The chain employs TRBV9 and TRBJ2-1; D is unresolved. CDR1 is SGDLS and CDR2 is YYNGEE in the germline V gene. CDR3 length equals 12 residues. The ends were cut back, 0 bases at V and 7 bases at J, with 5 bases in the middle. The CDR3 coding sequence is TGTGCCAGCAGCGTAGATGGTAATGAGCAGTTCTTC. It codes for CASSVDGNEQFF.

This clonotype was seen a handful of times. J is TRBJ1-1 and V is TRBV4-1; 8 nucleotides match TRBD1. Germline CDR1 reads MGHRA; CDR2 reads YSYEKL. The CDR3 covers 15 residues. Trimming removed 4 bases from V and 6 bases from J; junction bases left unmatched: 10. The CDR3 is CASSPKTGGRPEAFF. DNA for the CDR3: TGCGCCAGCAGCCCCAAAACAGGGGGTAGGCCTGAAGCTTTCTTT.

The table lists this clonotype with a few counts. The chain couples TRBV29-1 to TRBJ2-2; possibly TRBD2 for D (5 bases). V lost 7 bases, J lost 7 bases, and 16 bases lay in between. The CDR3 loop spans 13 amino acids. CDR1 is SQVTM, CDR2 ANQGSEA, per germline. CDR3 nucleotides: TGCAGCGCAAGTGTGAGCCGGGGCGGGGAGCTGTTTTTT. Residues: CSASVSRGGELFF.

This clonotype was seen a few times. The chain recombines TRBV6-2 or TRBV6-3 with TRBJ2-7, with a tentative D call TRBD1 (5 bases). This CDR3 comprises 12 residues. V was cut by 5 bases and J by 7 bases, with 12 bases left in between. Germline CDR1 reads MNHEY; CDR2 reads SVGEGT. The CDR3 coding sequence is TGTGCCAGCAGTCAGGCCAGGGATGAGCAGTACTTC. This codes for CASSQARDEQYF.

The genes are TRBV4-3 and TRBJ2-7, with 7 positions matching TRBD1. The CDR3 length is 14 residues. Germline V gene sequence: CDR1 LGHNA, CDR2 YSLEER. The V and J ends lost 8 bases and 2 bases, in that order; junction bases with no gene match: 9. CDR3 sequence (DNA): TGCGCCAGCGCCCCCGGGACAGCCGCCTACGAGCAGTACTTC. It encodes CASAPGTAAYEQYF.

V usage is TRBV30 and J usage is TRBJ2-3; the D gene is possibly TRBD1 (7 bases). Trimming pared 4 bases from V and 2 bases from J, leaving 13 bases between. The CDR3 covers 14 residues. Germline V gene sequence: CDR1 GTSNPN, CDR2 SVGIG (reference sequence). CDR3: CAWNPGGLTDTQYF. The CDR3 nucleotides are TGTGCCTGGAATCCAGGGGGACTCACAGATACGCAGTATTTT.

The V call is TRBV20-1, the J call TRBJ2-1; tentatively, D is TRBD1 (5 bases). The CDR3 loop spans 15 amino acids. Germline CDR1 DFQATT, CDR2 SNEGSKA (reference sequence). V was pared by 1 base and J by 0 bases, with 10 bases between. This chain's CDR3 is CSARVRAYSYNEQFF. The CDR3 nucleotides are TGCAGTGCTAGAGTCAGGGCCTACTCCTACAATGAGCAGTTCTTC.

This clonotype has more than one count but fewer than ten. The chain couples TRBV29-1 to TRBJ2-5; 8 nucleotides agree with TRBD1. This CDR3 is 14 amino acids long. The V gene's germline CDR1 is SQVTM and CDR2 ANQGSEA. Losses at the gene ends were 3 bases for V and 3 bases for J; bases not matched to a gene: 6. In DNA form, the CDR3 reads TGCAGCGTTGAGGGCAGGGGGCGAGAAGAGACCCAGTACTTC. Translated, it gives CSVEGRGREETQYF.

The chain links TRBV4-3 to TRBJ2-1; 8 nucleotides line up with TRBD2. Germline lookup yields CDR1 LGHNA and CDR2 YSLEER. This CDR3 region has 16 residues. V shed 4 bases and J 3 bases; nucleotides not matched to a gene: 8. The CDR3 nucleotides are TGCGCCAGCAGCCCGGAAAGGCTAGCGGGCTACAATGAGCAGTTCTTC. The encoded protein is CASSPERLAGYNEQFF.

The chain couples TRBV28 to TRBJ2-7; D is ambiguous. The V end was cut by 2 bases, the J end by 3 bases, with 8 bases between. Germline-derived CDR1 and CDR2 are MDHEN and SYDVKM. This CDR3 is 13 amino acids long. As DNA, the CDR3 is TGTGCCAGCAGTTTAGGGGTTAACTACGAGCAGTACTTC. Its translation is CASSLGVNYEQYF.

This clonotype has just a few counts. The rearrangement joins TRBV6-2 or TRBV6-3 to TRBJ2-7; D is perhaps TRBD2 (6 bases). Germline CDR1 is MNHEY and CDR2 is SVGEGT. V lost 5 bases, J lost 3 bases, and 11 bases lay in between. This CDR3 contains 13 residues. DNA of the CDR3: TGTGCCAGCAGTCCCGGAGGGCACTACGAGCAGTACTTC. It codes for CASSPGGHYEQYF.

This clonotype was picked up a small number of times. The chain is built from TRBV6-2 or TRBV6-3 and TRBJ2-2, with D hard to call. The CDR3 consists of 13 residues. Germline CDR1 and CDR2: MNHEY and SVGEGT. Trimming shortened V by 0 bases and J by 6 bases, and 5 bases separated the two germline ends. CDR3 sequence reads: CASSYSRPGELFF. The CDR3, as DNA: TGTGCCAGCAGTTACTCGAGACCCGGGGAGCTGTTTTTT.

The V gene is TRBV2, the J gene TRBJ2-7, with 11 positions matching TRBD2. V dropped 4 bases and J dropped 5; count of bases not matched to a gene: 4. The CDR3 consists of 14 residues. Per germline, CDR1 SNHLY and CDR2 FYNNEI. DNA for the CDR3: TGTGCCAGCAGTGCGACTAGCGGGATTCACGAGCAGTACTTC. Its translation is CASSATSGIHEQYF.

With respect to this clonotype: This sequence may be a read error, since a much larger clone differs from it by one base. The CDR3 reads CASSLEDGSSYNDQFF. The CDR3 nucleotides read TGTGCCAGCAGCCTTGAGGACGGGAGCTCCTACAATGATCAGTTCTTC. The rearrangement links TRBV12-3 or TRBV12-4 to TRBJ2-1; maybe TRBD2 (6 bases). The CDR3 spans 16 residues.

This clonotype was found many times. The chain combines TRBV12-3 or TRBV12-4 with TRBJ1-1; 8 bases agree with TRBD1. V shed 6 bases and J 4 bases; nucleotides not matched to a gene: 1. This CDR3 has 12 residues. Here the CDR3 reads CASSDRGTEAFF. The CDR3 DNA reads as TGTGCCAGCAGCGACAGGGGCACTGAAGCTTTCTTT.

This clonotype was observed a handful of times. The chain is built from TRBV7-9 and TRBJ1-2; possible D gene TRBD1, 5 bases. Trimming stripped 4 bases from V and 1 base from J, with 16 bases between. The CDR3 length is 16 residues. Germline V lookup: CDR1 SEHNR, CDR2 FQNEAQ (reference sequence). The CDR3 reads CASSSSGTEDNYGYTF. The CDR3 nucleotides are TGTGCCAGCAGCTCATCCGGGACTGAAGATAACTATGGCTACACCTTC.